This TCR beta chain appears in the sequencing data of a study of OX40 agonist ivuxolimab in advanced cancers. Background on the study: Two cutaneous melanoma patients and one hepatocellular carcinoma patient, three in all, had partial responses.

A note on this clone: The antigen is unknown.

The CDR3 loop spans 15 amino acids. Per germline, CDR1 MNHEY and CDR2 SVGAGI. With 6 bases removed from V and 5 bases from J, the gap between germline ends came to 17 bases. The study's findings and limits: In a subset of nonresponders, normalized T-cell clonal expansion was also low. CD8+ T cells (on average) carried more expanded clones than CD4+ T cells.

Clones were read by immunoSEQ multiplex PCR, and TCRdb kept only the in-frame ones, dropping some. The sample holds some 74,000 clones; around 89% are singletons and the top ten take roughly 0.98%. The gene calls are TRBV6-5 and TRBJ2-1; D is possibly TRBD2 (5 bases). This sequence originates from an adult with an advanced solid tumor such as melanoma, head and neck, liver or kidney cancer. The sample consisted of CD4+ or CD8+ T cells sorted from blood, taken in a trial of the OX40 agonist ivuxolimab. DNA for the CDR3: TGTGCCAGCAGCCCCTCTGGAGGCCTCAACAATGAGCAGTTCTTC. Residues: CASSPSGGLNNEQFF.